The 18 T cell receptor beta chains below all came from one sample that was sequenced in a study of blood T cell repertoires in COVID-19. Some clones are missing from TCRdb's copy, which holds only in-frame ones; the method was immunoSEQ multiplex PCR. The sample has fewer than 200,000 clones, roughly 72% seen once. Source material: peripheral blood. The receptors come from an elderly woman with acute or convalescent COVID-19.

The chain combines TRBV7-9 with TRBJ1-1; TRBD1 might be the D (5 bases). Trimming removed 3 bases at V and 1 base at J, with 12 bases between. The V gene's germline CDR1 is SEHNR and CDR2 FQNEAQ (reference sequence). This CDR3 is built from 15 residues. The CDR3 DNA is TGTGCCAGCAGCTTCAGGGAGGGGAAGAACACTGAAGCTTTCTTT. It encodes CASSFREGKNTEAFF.

The V and J genes are TRBV2 and TRBJ2-3; tentative D call: TRBD1 (5 bases). This CDR3 has 15 amino acids. Trimming pared 5 bases from V and 3 bases from J, leaving 15 bases between. Germline-derived CDR1 and CDR2 are SNHLY and FYNNEI. CDR3 loop: CASSLRRGVTDTQYF. The CDR3 DNA is TGTGCCAGCAGTCTTCGAAGGGGCGTAACAGATACGCAGTATTTT.

The genes are TRBV2 and TRBJ2-7; 9 bases line up with TRBD2. The trim removed 6 bases at V and 5 bases at J, leaving 5 bases unmatched. This CDR3 has 13 residues. Germline CDR1 reads SNHLY; CDR2 reads FYNNEI. The CDR3 bases are TGTGCCAGCAGGGCGGGGGGGTTTGACGAGCAGTACTTC. Its translation is CASRAGGFDEQYF. The variable domain in full, completed from reference TRBV2 and TRBJ2-7, reads EPEVTQTPSHQVTQMGQEVILRCVPISNHLYFYWYRQILGQKVEFLVSFYNNEISEKSEIFDDQFSVERPDGSNFTLKIRSTKLEDSAMYFCASRAGGFDEQYFGPGTRLTVT.

This chain links TRBV9 with TRBJ2-2; 8 bases fit TRBD2. Trimming at V came to 0 bases and at J to 2 bases, leaving 6 bases not matched to a gene. Germline V gene sequence: CDR1 SGDLS, CDR2 YYNGEE. The CDR3 has 17 amino acids. The CDR3 loop is CASSVVGSGTNTGELFF. CDR3 nucleotide sequence: TGTGCCAGCAGCGTAGTTGGTAGCGGGACCAACACCGGGGAGCTGTTTTTT.

This clone was detected only a few times. This chain links TRBV5-1 with TRBJ1-6, with D unclear. The CDR3 sequence is 14 residues long. The germline V and J ends were trimmed by 0 bases and 10 bases, with 11 bases remaining between them. Germline CDR1 is SGHRS and CDR2 is YFSETQ. The CDR3 region has the DNA TGCGCCAGCAGCTTGGGCACTGGCAGGTCACCCCTCCACTTT. Encoded protein: CASSLGTGRSPLHF.

The chain recombines TRBV5-8 with TRBJ2-7, with D maybe TRBD1 (5 bases). The CDR3 loop spans 15 amino acids. Germline V CDR1 and CDR2: SGHTS, YDEGEE. Deletions cut 2 bases from V and 0 bases from J, with 12 bases between. The CDR3, as DNA: TGTGCCAGCAGCTTTCTAGGTCAGGGCTCCTACGAGCAGTACTTC. The encoded protein is CASSFLGQGSYEQYF.

The chain links TRBV19 to TRBJ2-1, with TRBD1 identical over 11 bases. The CDR3 contains 15 residues. CDR1 LNHDA and CDR2 SQIVND come from the germline V gene (reference sequence). The V gene end was trimmed by 5 bases and the J gene end by 6 bases; junction bases not matched to a gene: 6. CDR3: CASSSKGQGGNEQFF. CDR3 DNA sequence: TGTGCCAGTAGTTCCAAGGGACAGGGGGGCAATGAGCAGTTCTTC.

CDR3 DNA: TGTGCCAGCAGTTACTCGGTGACAGGGAATGGCTACACCTTC. Translation gives CASSYSVTGNGYTF. The chain is built from TRBV6-5 and TRBJ1-2; 7 positions match TRBD1. Trimming took 0 bases from V and 6 from J; bases not matched to a gene: 4. Germline CDR1 and CDR2: MNHEY and SVGAGI. The CDR3 extends over 14 amino acids.

The chain employs TRBV7-9 and TRBJ2-7; tentative D call: TRBD2 (5 bases). V was cut by 1 base and J by 9 bases, with 10 bases left in between. The CDR3 covers 12 residues. Germline CDR1 reads SEHNR; CDR2 reads FQNEAQ (reference sequence). Here the CDR3 reads CASSLVGGPQYF. The CDR3 DNA reads as TGTGCCAGCAGCTTAGTTGGCGGGCCGCAGTACTTC.

This CDR3 reads CASSLAWRVGEKLFF. As DNA, the CDR3 is TGTGCCAGCAGCTTAGCTTGGAGGGTGGGTGAAAAACTGTTTTTT. The chain joins TRBV7-2 to TRBJ1-4, with no clear D. The CDR3 totals 15 residues. The V and J ends lost 0 bases and 7 bases respectively, with 12 bases between them. From germline, CDR1 is SGHTA and CDR2 FQGNSA.

The V gene is TRBV27, the J gene TRBJ1-5, with 10 bases fitting TRBD1. V gave up 3 bases and J gave up 6 bases; unmatched junction bases: 8. CDR1 MNHEY and CDR2 SMNVEV come from the germline V gene (reference sequence). This CDR3 has 16 residues. CDR3 amino acids: CASSFYGQGVAQPQHF. CDR3 DNA: TGTGCCAGCAGTTTCTATGGACAGGGGGTAGCTCAGCCCCAGCATTTT.

In its sample, this clone was seen a few times. This chain links TRBV5-1 with TRBJ2-5; a possible D gene is TRBD2 (5 bases). The germline V gene has CDR1 SGHRS and CDR2 YFSETQ. The CDR3 is made up of 15 amino acids. Trimming removed 4 bases from V and 1 base from J, with 14 bases in between. CDR3 coding DNA: TGCGCCAGCAGCGAGGCAGGTCGGGGCCAAGAGACCCAGTACTTC. It encodes CASSEAGRGQETQYF.

The chain links TRBV11-2 to TRBJ1-2; D is ambiguous. From germline, CDR1 is SGHAT and CDR2 FQNNGV. The V end lost 1 base, the J end lost 5 bases, and 20 bases lay between the germline ends. The CDR3 has 17 residues. CDR3 protein: CASSLAAGGSHAYGYTF. Written as DNA, the CDR3 is TGTGCCAGCAGCTTAGCGGCCGGCGGGAGTCACGCTTATGGCTACACCTTC. The variable domain in full, with the rest retrieved from reference TRBV11-2 and TRBJ1-2, is EAGVAQSPRYKIIEKRQSVAFWCNPISGHATLYWYQQILGQGPKLLIQFQNNGVVDDSQLPKDRFSAERLKGVDSTLKIQPAKLEDSAVYLCASSLAAGGSHAYGYTFGSGTRLTVV.

The gene calls are TRBV6-2 or TRBV6-3 and TRBJ1-5, with unresolved D. V was clipped by 5 bases and J by 7 bases, with 21 bases between them. This CDR3 is 16 amino acids long. The germline CDR1 and CDR2 sequences are MNHEY and SVGEGT. CDR3 sequence: CASSNQVSSREQPQHF. The CDR3 coding sequence is TGTGCCAGCAGTAATCAAGTTAGCTCGCGTGAACAGCCCCAGCATTTT.

This chain connects TRBV6-5 to TRBJ1-4; no clear D. Germline CDR1 and CDR2: MNHEY and SVGAGI. The CDR3 spans 15 residues. Between the trimmed V and J ends, which lost 0 bases and 7 bases, there was a span of 12 bases. The DNA of the CDR3 is TGTGCCAGCAGTTACTCATGGAGGGATTCTGAAAAACTGTTTTTT. Its translation: CASSYSWRDSEKLFF.

The genes are TRBV29-1 and TRBJ2-1; 11 bases line up with TRBD2. The V segment lost 6 bases and the J segment 10 bases; nucleotides outside the gene matches: 11. Germline lookup yields CDR1 SQVTM and CDR2 ANQGSEA. The CDR3 has 14 amino acids. CDR3 nucleotide sequence: TGCAGCGTACTCACTAGCGGGAGTATGGGCGAGCAGTTCTTC. Translating gives CSVLTSGSMGEQFF.

The J gene is TRBJ1-2, the V gene TRBV30; D may be TRBD1 (6 bases). Germline loops: CDR1 GTSNPN, CDR2 SVGIG (reference sequence). This CDR3 comprises 12 residues. CDR3 sequence (DNA): TGTGGCTGTGGGGGGGCGAGCTATGGCTACACCTTC. Translation: CGCGGASYGYTF.

The chain has TRBV12-3 or TRBV12-4 and TRBJ2-3, with D possibly matching TRBD2 (5 bases). This CDR3 region has 12 residues. V lost 2 bases to trimming and J lost 6 bases, with 6 bases between them. CDR3: CASSLRGDTQYF. Written as DNA, the CDR3 is TGTGCCAGCAGTTTAAGAGGGGATACGCAGTATTTT.